The rows below give T cell receptor beta chains drawn from one sample of a study of type 1 and type 2 diabetes patients. Via MiXCR, TCRdb re-called the multiplex PCR reads, giving one row per CDR3 protein. The table records fewer than 300,000 distinct CDR3 sequences, 45% to 60% of them present only once. Material: peripheral blood mononuclear cells (PBMCs). Receptors originate from a young man with type 2 diabetes. Both conserved end residues are part of each CDR3. Fields, in order: D gene, J gene, V gene, clone size, CDR3 protein, CDR3 DNA. D genes are given only for firm matches. Clone size appears in some rows only: once, few, many, or a class for an expanded clone.

NA | TRBJ2-5 | TRBV2 | NA | CASRTGMETQYF | TGTGCCAGCCGAACAGGGATGGAGACCCAGTACTTC
NA | TRBJ1-1 | TRBV25-1 | many | CASSALNTEAFF | TGTGCCAGCAGTGCCCTGAACACTGAAGCTTTCTTT
NA | TRBJ1-1 | TRBV19 | few | CASSMWEVNTEAFF | TGTGCCAGTAGTATGTGGGAGGTGAACACTGAAGCTTTCTTT
NA | TRBJ2-1 | TRBV10-3 | few | CAIGIALEQFF | TGTGCCATCGGGATAGCGTTAGAGCAGTTCTTC
NA | TRBJ2-6 | TRBV30 | many | CAWNSGANVLTF | TGTGCCTGGAACTCTGGGGCCAACGTCCTGACTTTC
TRBD1 | TRBJ1-4 | TRBV20-1 | NA | CSARDWTGGNEKLFF | TGCAGTGCTAGAGATTGGACAGGAGGTAATGAAAAACTGTTTTTT
NA | TRBJ2-5 | TRBV18 | NA | CASSPPRDIQETQYF | TGTGCCAGCTCACCACCCCGGGACATACAAGAGACCCAGTACTTC
NA | TRBJ1-1 | TRBV7-8 | many | CASSTRGGGGVTEAFF | TGTGCCAGCAGCACTAGGGGTGGGGGAGGAGTAACTGAAGCTTTCTTT
TRBD1 | TRBJ1-1 | TRBV19 | NA | CASSSRTGKTEALF | TGTGCCAGTAGTAGTCGGACAGGGAAGACTGAAGCTCTCTTT
NA | TRBJ2-7 | TRBV28 | NA | CASSLLALHEQYF | TGTGCCAGCAGTTTACTAGCTCTCCACGAGCAGTACTTC
TRBD1 | TRBJ1-1 | TRBV3-1 | NA | CASSQRGGQVVWDTEAFF | TGTGCCAGCAGCCAAAGGGGGGGACAGGTTGTATGGGACACTGAAGCTTTCTTT
TRBD1 | TRBJ1-2 | TRBV6-5 | once | CASTKDREYYGYTF | TGTGCCAGCACCAAAGACAGGGAGTACTATGGCTACACCTTC
NA | TRBJ2-7 | TRBV5-5 | once | CASSPSSSYEQYF | TGTGCCAGCAGCCCCAGCAGCTCCTACGAGCAGTACTTC
TRBD1 | TRBJ1-2 | TRBV12-3/TRBV12-4 | NA | CAIRDRENYGYTF | TGTGCCATCCGGGACAGGGAAAACTATGGCTACACCTTC
NA | TRBJ2-5 | TRBV30 | NA | CASSIGLDFQETQYF | TGTGCCAGTAGTATAGGACTGGACTTCCAAGAGACCCAGTACTTC
NA | TRBJ2-7 | TRBV6-6 | many | CASSWAESSYEQYF | TGTGCCAGCAGTTGGGCAGAGAGCTCCTACGAGCAGTACTTC
NA | TRBJ2-3 | TRBV9 | NA | CASSENTGNTDTQYF | TGTGCCAGCAGCGAAAACACAGGGAACACAGATACGCAGTATTTT
NA | TRBJ1-2 | TRBV7-2 | NA | CASSLFAVGAYGYTF | TGTGCCAGCAGCTTGTTCGCGGTGGGTGCTTATGGCTACACCTTC
NA | TRBJ2-7 | TRBV10-3 | NA | CAISDGPSSYEQYF | TGTGCCATCAGTGACGGACCGAGCTCCTACGAGCAGTACTTC
NA | TRBJ2-7 | TRBV2 | many | CASSEYVGSYEQYF | TGTGCCAGCAGTGAATACGTGGGATCCTACGAGCAGTACTTC
NA | TRBJ1-6 | TRBV6-5 | NA | CASRRDTVNSPLHF | TGTGCCAGCAGACGGGACACAGTAAATTCACCCCTCCACTTT
NA | TRBJ2-1 | TRBV6-4 | NA | CASSGTDHNEQFF | TGTGCCAGCAGTGGGACGGACCACAATGAGCAGTTCTTC
TRBD1 | TRBJ2-6 | TRBV2 | NA | CASSEGTGTGANVLTF | TGTGCCAGCAGTGAAGGGACAGGGACTGGGGCCAACGTCCTGACTTTC
TRBD2 | TRBJ2-1 | TRBV4-1 | NA | CASSQVLTSPNEQFF | TGCGCCAGCAGCCAAGTTTTGACTAGCCCCAATGAGCAGTTCTTC
TRBD1 | TRBJ2-3 | TRBV25-1 | NA | CASSDPGDSPTDTQYF | TGTGCCAGCAGTGACCCCGGGGACAGCCCCACAGATACGCAGTATTTT
TRBD1 | TRBJ1-2 | TRBV6-6 | NA | CASSDNQRQGYTF | TGTGCCAGCAGTGACAACCAAAGACAGGGTTACACCTTC
NA | TRBJ1-1 | TRBV7-2 | few | CASSSPTGTTEAFF | TGTGCCAGCAGCTCCCCGACAGGAACCACTGAAGCTTTCTTT
NA | TRBJ2-3 | TRBV2 | many | CASSSNLGRRTDTQYF | TGTGCCAGCAGCTCAAACCTTGGACGTCGCACAGATACGCAGTATTTT
NA | TRBJ1-2 | TRBV7-3 | NA | CASSPAGMGRKDYGYTF | TGTGCCAGCAGCCCGGCGGGAATGGGACGGAAAGACTATGGCTACACCTTC
NA | TRBJ2-2 | TRBV5-6 | NA | CASSFGLVGNTGELFF | TGTGCCAGCAGCTTCGGCCTGGTAGGGAACACCGGGGAGCTGTTTTTT
TRBD2 | TRBJ2-1 | TRBV6-2/TRBV6-3 | NA | CASSIAASGTYNEQFF | TGTGCCAGTAGTATAGCCGCTAGCGGGACCTACAATGAGCAGTTCTTC
NA | TRBJ1-6 | TRBV12-3/TRBV12-4 | few | CASQERGALHF | TGTGCCAGCCAAGAAAGGGGGGCCCTCCACTTT
NA | TRBJ1-5 | TRBV19 | NA | CASSIGAGRQPQHF | TGTGCCAGTAGTATTGGGGCAGGAAGGCAGCCCCAGCATTTT
NA | TRBJ2-3 | TRBV19 | few | CASIGGSTDTQYF | TGTGCCAGTATTGGGGGGAGCACAGATACGCAGTATTTT
NA | TRBJ2-2 | TRBV27 | NA | CASSGGTTGELFF | TGTGCCAGCAGTGGGGGAACCACCGGGGAGCTGTTTTTT
NA | TRBJ2-7 | TRBV6-1 | NA | CAIAPRGYEQYF | TGTGCCATTGCCCCCCGGGGCTACGAGCAGTACTTC